This TCR beta chain was observed in a study of blood T cell repertoires in COVID-19. Study overall: Nucleic acid was either cDNA or gDNA, and it came from T cells, B-cell-depleted T cells, or PBMCs.

Cohorts were determined from participant-reported clinical history. Two negative PCRs, clearance, or symptom resolution characterized the recovered Cohort 3 donors. Authors' analysis steps: From reference gene primer amplification, estimates of nucleated cell counts were derived. Produced via immunoSEQ multiplex PCR; TCRdb's table is partial and in-frame only. Clone size and the V and J calls come from that table; the DNA yielded D and trimming. The data hold approximately 360,000 clones, with over 80% observed a single time. The V gene lost 3 bases and the J gene lost 4 bases, with 4 bases spanning the gap. The CDR3 length is 13 residues. The germline V gene encodes CDR1 MNHEY and CDR2 SMNVEV (reference sequence).

The sequenced sample consisted of PBMCs or T cells enriched from blood (not recorded which). This clonotype was obtained from a woman aged 45-65 years who had recovered from COVID-19. The V and J genes are TRBV27 and TRBJ2-6; D is uncertain. DNA for the CDR3: TGTGCCAGCAGTTTGGCCGGGGCCAACGTCCTGACTTTC. Residues: CASSLAGANVLTF.